This record concerns one T cell receptor beta chain sequence. Germline CDR1 is LNHDA and CDR2 is SQIVND (reference sequence). The CDR3 is made up of 13 amino acids. Trimming left V 9 bases short and J 1 base short, with 10 bases between. This study enrolled people aged roughly 18 to 90 from about two dozen US geographic areas. The study assigned cohorts using participant-reported clinical history. The assay was immunoSEQ multiplex PCR, and TCRdb's table has in-frame clones only and misses some. Of 270,000 or so clones in the sample, around 89% were seen once. This sample stems from a study of blood T cell repertoires in COVID-19. Across the whole study: Whether acute or convalescent, the COVID-19 samples came from the United States, Italy and Spain. PBMCs, B-cell-depleted T cells, or T cells were the source of the cDNA or gDNA that made up the material.

The chain links TRBV19 to TRBJ1-3; D gene ambiguous. This clonotype was obtained from a woman aged 40 to 50 with acute COVID-19. The sample comprised PBMCs or T cells enriched from blood (not recorded which). The CDR3 is CASLMRSGNTIYF. The CDR3 DNA sequence: TGTGCCAGCTTAATGAGATCTGGAAACACCATATATTTT.